One T cell receptor beta chain is described in this entry. Per germline, CDR1 LNHDA and CDR2 SQIVND (reference sequence). Deletions cut 3 bases from V and 4 bases from J, with 10 bases between. CDR3 length: 14 amino acids. The sample comes from a study of blood T cell repertoires in COVID-19. As for the study in general: Spain, Italy and the United States supplied samples that represented acute and convalescent COVID-19. T cells, B-cell-depleted T cells, or PBMCs provided the cDNA or gDNA that served as material.

Source study methods: The assay estimated nucleated cells by amplifying reference gene primers. Sequencing was performed with immunoSEQ multiplex PCR; in TCRdb, only in-frame clones are kept and a portion is missing. V, J and clone size reflect that table, while D and trimming were determined from the DNA. The repertoire consists of about 57,000 clones, with roughly 78% occurring once and the leading ten covering around 32%. This rearrangement joins TRBV19 to TRBJ2-1; a weak D match, TRBD1 (5 bases). Sequenced: peripheral blood. This clonotype was obtained from a human donor in a cohort sampled during active COVID-19. The CDR3 is CASSIRTPYNEQFF. The DNA for the CDR3 is TGTGCCAGTAGTATCCGGACACCGTACAATGAGCAGTTCTTC.